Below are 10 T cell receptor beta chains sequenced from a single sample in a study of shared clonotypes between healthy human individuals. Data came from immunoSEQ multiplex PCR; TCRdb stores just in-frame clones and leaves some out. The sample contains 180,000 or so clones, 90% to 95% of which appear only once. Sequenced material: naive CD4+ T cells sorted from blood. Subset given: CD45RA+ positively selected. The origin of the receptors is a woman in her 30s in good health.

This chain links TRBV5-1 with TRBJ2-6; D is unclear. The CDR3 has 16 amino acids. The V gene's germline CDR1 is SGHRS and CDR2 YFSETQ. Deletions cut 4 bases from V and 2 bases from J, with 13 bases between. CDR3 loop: CASSPVLSAGANVLTF. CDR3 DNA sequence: TGCGCCAGCAGCCCCGTTTTGAGTGCTGGGGCCAACGTCCTGACTTTC.

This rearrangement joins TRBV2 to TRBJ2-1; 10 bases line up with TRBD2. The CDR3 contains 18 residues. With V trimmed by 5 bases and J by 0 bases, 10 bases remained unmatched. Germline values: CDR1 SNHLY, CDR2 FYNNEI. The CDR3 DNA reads TGTGCCAGCAGTTCGCGTACTAGCGGGGCAAGCTCCTACAATGAGCAGTTCTTC. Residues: CASSSRTSGASSYNEQFF.

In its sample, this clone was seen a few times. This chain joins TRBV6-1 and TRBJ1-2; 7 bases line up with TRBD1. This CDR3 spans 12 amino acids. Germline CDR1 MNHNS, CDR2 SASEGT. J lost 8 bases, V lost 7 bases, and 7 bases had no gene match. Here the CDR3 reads CASTGQAGGYTF. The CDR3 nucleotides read TGTGCCAGCACAGGACAGGCCGGGGGCTACACCTTC.

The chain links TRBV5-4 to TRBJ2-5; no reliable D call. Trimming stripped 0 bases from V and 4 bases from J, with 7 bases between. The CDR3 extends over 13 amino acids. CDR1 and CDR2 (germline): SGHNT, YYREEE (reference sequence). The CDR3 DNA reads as TGTGCCAGCAGCTTGGCTGCACCAGAGACCCAGTACTTC. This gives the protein CASSLAAPETQYF.

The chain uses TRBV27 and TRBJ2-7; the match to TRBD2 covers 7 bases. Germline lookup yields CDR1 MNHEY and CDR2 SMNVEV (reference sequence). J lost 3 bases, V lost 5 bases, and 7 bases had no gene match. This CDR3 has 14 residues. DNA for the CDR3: TGTGCCAGCAGTGGGACTACTCCGAACTACGAGCAGTACTTC. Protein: CASSGTTPNYEQYF.

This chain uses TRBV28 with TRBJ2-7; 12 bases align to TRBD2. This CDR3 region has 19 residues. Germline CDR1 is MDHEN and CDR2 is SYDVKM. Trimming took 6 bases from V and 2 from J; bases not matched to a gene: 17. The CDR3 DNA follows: TGTGCCAGCAGGAACGGTGTACTAGCGGGAGGAGTTGAGGCCTACGAGCAGTACTTC. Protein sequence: CASRNGVLAGGVEAYEQYF.

This chain's CDR3 is CASSLGFGNFDEQYF. Here the CDR3 DNA reads TGTGCCAGCAGCTTAGGCTTCGGGAACTTTGACGAGCAGTACTTC. The chain employs TRBV7-9 and TRBJ2-5, with D perhaps TRBD2 (5 bases). The J call is doubtful: the DNA matches TRBJ2-7 better. The CDR3 contains 15 residues. CDR1 SEHNR and CDR2 FQNEAQ come from the germline V gene (reference sequence).

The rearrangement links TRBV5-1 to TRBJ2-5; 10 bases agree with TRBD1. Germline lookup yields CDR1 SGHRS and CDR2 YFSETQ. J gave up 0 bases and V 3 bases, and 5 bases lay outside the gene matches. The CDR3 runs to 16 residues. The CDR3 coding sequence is TGCGCCAGCAGCTGGGGACAGGGGTGGTACCAAGAGACCCAGTACTTC. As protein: CASSWGQGWYQETQYF.

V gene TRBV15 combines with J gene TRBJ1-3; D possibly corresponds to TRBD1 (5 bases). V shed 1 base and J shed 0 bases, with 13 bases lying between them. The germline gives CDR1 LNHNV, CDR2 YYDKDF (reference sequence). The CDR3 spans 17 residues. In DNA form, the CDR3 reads TGTGCCACCAGCAGAGGGCAGGGCCACGCCTCTGGAAACACCATATATTTT. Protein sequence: CATSRGQGHASGNTIYF.

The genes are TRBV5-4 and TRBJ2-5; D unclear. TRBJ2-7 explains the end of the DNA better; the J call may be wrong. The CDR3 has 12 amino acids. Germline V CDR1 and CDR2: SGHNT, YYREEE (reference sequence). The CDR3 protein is CASSSSSYEQYF. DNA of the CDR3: TGTGCCAGCAGCTCCAGCTCCTACGAGCAGTACTTC.